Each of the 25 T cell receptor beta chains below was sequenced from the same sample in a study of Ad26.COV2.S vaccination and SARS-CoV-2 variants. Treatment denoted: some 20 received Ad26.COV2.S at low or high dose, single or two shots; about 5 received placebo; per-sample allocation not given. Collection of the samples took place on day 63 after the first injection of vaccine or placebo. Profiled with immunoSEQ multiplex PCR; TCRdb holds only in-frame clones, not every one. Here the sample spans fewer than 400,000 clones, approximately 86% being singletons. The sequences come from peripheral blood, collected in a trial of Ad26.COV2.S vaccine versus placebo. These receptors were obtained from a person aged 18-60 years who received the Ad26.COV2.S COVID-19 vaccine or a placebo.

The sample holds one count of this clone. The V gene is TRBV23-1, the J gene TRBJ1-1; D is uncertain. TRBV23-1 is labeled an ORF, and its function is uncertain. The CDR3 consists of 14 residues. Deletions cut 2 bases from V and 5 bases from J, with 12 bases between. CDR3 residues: CASSQPTLRTEAFF. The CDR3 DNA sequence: TGCGCCAGCAGTCAACCCACCCTTAGGACTGAAGCTTTCTTT.

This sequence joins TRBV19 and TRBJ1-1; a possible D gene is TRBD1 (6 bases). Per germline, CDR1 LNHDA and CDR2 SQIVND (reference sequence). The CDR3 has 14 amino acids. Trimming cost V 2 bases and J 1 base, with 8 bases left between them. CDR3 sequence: CASSIWGANTEAFF. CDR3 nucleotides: TGTGCCAGTAGTATATGGGGGGCGAACACTGAAGCTTTCTTT.

CDR3: CASRRGQNTEAFF. The CDR3 bases are TGTGCCAGCAGAAGGGGACAGAACACTGAAGCTTTCTTT. V is TRBV9 and J is TRBJ1-1; maybe TRBD1 (6 bases). V shed 5 bases and J shed 1 base, with 9 bases lying between them. Germline CDR1 and CDR2: SGDLS and YYNGEE. The CDR3 has 13 amino acids.

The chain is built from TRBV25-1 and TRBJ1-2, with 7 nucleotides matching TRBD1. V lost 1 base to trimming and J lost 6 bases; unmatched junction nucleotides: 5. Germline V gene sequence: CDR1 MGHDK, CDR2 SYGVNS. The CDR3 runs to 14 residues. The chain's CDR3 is CASSEWEGAHGYTF. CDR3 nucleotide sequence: TGTGCCAGCAGTGAATGGGAGGGGGCGCATGGCTACACCTTC.

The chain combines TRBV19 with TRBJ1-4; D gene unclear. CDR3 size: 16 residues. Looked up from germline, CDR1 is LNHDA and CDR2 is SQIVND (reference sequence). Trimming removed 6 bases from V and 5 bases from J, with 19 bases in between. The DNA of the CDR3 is TGTGCCAGTAGCCTCTATACGTGGGTAGGGAATGAAAAACTGTTTTTT. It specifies CASSLYTWVGNEKLFF.

The DNA for the CDR3 is TGTGCCAGCAGCCACGTCGGCGGGGGGGCTACAGATACGCAGTATTTT. Amino acids: CASSHVGGGATDTQYF. J is TRBJ2-3 and V is TRBV7-8, with 9 bases lining up with TRBD2. In germline, CDR1 is SGHVS, CDR2 FQNEAQ. V was clipped by 5 bases and J by 3 bases; unmatched bases: 9. CDR3 length: 16 residues.

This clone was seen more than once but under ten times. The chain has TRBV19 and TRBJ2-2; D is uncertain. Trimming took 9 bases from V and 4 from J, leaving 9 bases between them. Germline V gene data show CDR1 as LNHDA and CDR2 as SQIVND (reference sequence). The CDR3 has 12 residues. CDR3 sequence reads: CASRWGTGELFF. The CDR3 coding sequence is TGTGCCAGCCGCTGGGGCACCGGGGAGCTGTTTTTT.

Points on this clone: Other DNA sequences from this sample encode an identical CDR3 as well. As DNA, the CDR3 is TGCGCCAGCAGCCCGGGACAGGGGGATTACGAGCAGTACTTC. Residues: CASSPGQGDYEQYF. This sequence joins TRBV5-1 and TRBJ2-7, with 11 bases fitting TRBD1. The length of the CDR3 is 14 residues. V was clipped by 4 bases and J by 4 bases; unmatched bases: 4. The germline gives CDR1 SGHRS, CDR2 YFSETQ.

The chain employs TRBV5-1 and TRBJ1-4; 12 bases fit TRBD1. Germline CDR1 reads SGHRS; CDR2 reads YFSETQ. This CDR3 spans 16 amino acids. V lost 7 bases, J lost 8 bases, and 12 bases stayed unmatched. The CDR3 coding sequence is TGCGCCAGCCGTACGTCCGGGGGGACAGGGGGCGAAAAACTGTTTTTT. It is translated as CASRTSGGTGGEKLFF.

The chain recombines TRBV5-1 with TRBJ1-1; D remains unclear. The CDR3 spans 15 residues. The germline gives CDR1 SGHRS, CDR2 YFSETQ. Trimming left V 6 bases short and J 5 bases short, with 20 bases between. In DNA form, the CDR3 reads TGCGCCAGCACCGAACTTCCGGACGCGCAAACTGAAGCTTTCTTT. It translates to CASTELPDAQTEAFF. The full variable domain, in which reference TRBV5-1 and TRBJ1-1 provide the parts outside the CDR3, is KAGVTQTPRYLIKTRGQQVTLSCSPISGHRSVSWYQQTPGQGLQFLFEYFSETQRNKGNFPGRFSGRQFSNSRSEMNVSTLELGDSALYLCASTELPDAQTEAFFGQGTRLTVV.

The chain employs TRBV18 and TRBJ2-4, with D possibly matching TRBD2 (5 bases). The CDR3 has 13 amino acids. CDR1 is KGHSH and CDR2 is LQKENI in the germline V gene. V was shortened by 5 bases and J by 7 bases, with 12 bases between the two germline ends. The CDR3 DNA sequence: TGTGCCAGCTCAGGGAGAAGGGAGAACATTCAGTACTTC. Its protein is CASSGRRENIQYF. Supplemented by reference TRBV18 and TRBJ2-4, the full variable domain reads NAGVMQNPRHLVRRRGQEARLRCSPMKGHSHVYWYRQLPEEGLKFMVYLQKENIIDESGMPKERFSAEFPKEGPSILRIQQVVRGDSAAYFCASSGRRENIQYFGAGTRLSVL.

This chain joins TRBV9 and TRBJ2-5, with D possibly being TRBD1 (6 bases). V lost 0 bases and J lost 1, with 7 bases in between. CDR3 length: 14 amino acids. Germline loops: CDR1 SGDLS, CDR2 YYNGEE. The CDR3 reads CASSVGGGQETQYF. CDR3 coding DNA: TGTGCCAGCAGCGTAGGAGGGGGCCAAGAGACCCAGTACTTC. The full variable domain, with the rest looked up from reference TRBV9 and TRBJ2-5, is DSGVTQTPKHLITATGQRVTLRCSPRSGDLSVYWYQQSLDQGLQFLIQYYNGEERAKGNILERFSAQQFPDLHSELNLSSLELGDSALYFCASSVGGGQETQYFGPGTRLLVL.

The chain's CDR3 is CASSADRGANYGYTF. The DNA of the CDR3 is TGTGCCAGCAGCGCTGACAGGGGCGCTAACTATGGCTACACCTTC. The J gene is TRBJ1-2, the V gene TRBV2, with 8 bases fitting TRBD1. The V gene's germline CDR1 is SNHLY and CDR2 FYNNEI. Germline trimming cut 6 bases from V and 0 bases from J; bases unmatched to any gene: 6. The CDR3 spans 15 residues.

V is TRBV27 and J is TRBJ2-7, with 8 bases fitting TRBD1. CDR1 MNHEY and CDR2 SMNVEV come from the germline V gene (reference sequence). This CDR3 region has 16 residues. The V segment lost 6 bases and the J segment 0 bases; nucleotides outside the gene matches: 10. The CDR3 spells CASSFTRQGSSYEQYF. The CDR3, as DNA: TGTGCCAGCAGCTTCACCAGACAGGGGAGCTCCTACGAGCAGTACTTC.

The CDR3 coding sequence is TGCGCCAGCACCCCGCCGGGACAGAGTAATGAAAAACTGTTTTTT. Its protein is CASTPPGQSNEKLFF. The gene calls are TRBV4-1 and TRBJ1-4; 7 nucleotides agree with TRBD1. Germline CDR1 MGHRA, CDR2 YSYEKL. The J segment lost 4 bases and the V segment lost 7 bases, leaving 9 bases of the junction unmatched. This CDR3 is built from 15 residues.

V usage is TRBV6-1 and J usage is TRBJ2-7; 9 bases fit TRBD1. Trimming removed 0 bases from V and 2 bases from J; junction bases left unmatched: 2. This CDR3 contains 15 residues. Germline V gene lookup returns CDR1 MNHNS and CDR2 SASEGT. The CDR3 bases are TGTGCCAGCAGTGAAGCTAGGACAGGGGCCTACGAGCAGTACTTC. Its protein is CASSEARTGAYEQYF.

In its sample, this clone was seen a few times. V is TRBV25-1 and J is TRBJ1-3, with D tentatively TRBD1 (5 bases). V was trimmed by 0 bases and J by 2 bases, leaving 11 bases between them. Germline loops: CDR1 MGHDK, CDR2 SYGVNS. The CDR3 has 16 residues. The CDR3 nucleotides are TGTGCCAGCAGTGAATATAGGGGCAAGCCTGGAAACACCATATATTTT. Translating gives CASSEYRGKPGNTIYF.

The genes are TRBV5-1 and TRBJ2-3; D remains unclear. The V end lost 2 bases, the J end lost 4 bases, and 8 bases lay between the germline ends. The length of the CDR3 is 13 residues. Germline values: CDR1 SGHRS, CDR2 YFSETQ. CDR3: CASSFPPADTQYF. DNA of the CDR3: TGCGCCAGCAGCTTCCCCCCGGCAGATACGCAGTATTTT.

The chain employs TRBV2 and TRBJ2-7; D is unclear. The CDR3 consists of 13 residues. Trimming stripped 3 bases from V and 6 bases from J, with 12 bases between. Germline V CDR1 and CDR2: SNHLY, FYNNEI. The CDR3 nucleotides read TGTGCCAGCAGTGACAGGTTATGGCGCGAGCAGTACTTC. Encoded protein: CASSDRLWREQYF.

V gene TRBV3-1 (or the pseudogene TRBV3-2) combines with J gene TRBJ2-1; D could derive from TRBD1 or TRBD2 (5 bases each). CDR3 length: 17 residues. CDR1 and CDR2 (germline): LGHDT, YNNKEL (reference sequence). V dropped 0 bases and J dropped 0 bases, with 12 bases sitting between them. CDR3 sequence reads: CASSQEPGGSSYNEQFF. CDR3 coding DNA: TGTGCCAGCAGCCAAGAGCCTGGGGGTAGCTCCTACAATGAGCAGTTCTTC.

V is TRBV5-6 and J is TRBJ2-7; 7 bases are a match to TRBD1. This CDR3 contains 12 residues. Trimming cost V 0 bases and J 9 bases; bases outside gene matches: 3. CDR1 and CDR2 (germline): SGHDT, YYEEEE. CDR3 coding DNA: TGTGCCAGCAGCTTGGGGACAGGTCGGCAGTACTTC. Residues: CASSLGTGRQYF.

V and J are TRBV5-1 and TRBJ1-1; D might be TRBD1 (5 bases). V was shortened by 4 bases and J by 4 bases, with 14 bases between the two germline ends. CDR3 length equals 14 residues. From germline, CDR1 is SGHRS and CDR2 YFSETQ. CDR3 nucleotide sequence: TGCGCCAGCAGCGGGGCGGAGGTGGGCACTGAAGCTTTCTTT. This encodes CASSGAEVGTEAFF.

The DNA of the CDR3 is TGCAGTGCTAGTGTTACTCGGCTAGCGGGGAGAGCCTCGAATACGCAGTATTTT. As protein: CSASVTRLAGRASNTQYF. The chain carries TRBV20-1 and TRBJ2-3, with TRBD2 matching over 9 bases. The germline CDR1 and CDR2 sequences are DFQATT and SNEGSKA (reference sequence). The CDR3 extends over 18 amino acids. With 3 bases clipped from V and 7 bases from J, the junction kept 20 bases outside the gene matches.

CDR3 amino acids: CASSTHEGASETQYF. The CDR3 DNA reads as TGTGCCAGCAGCACTCATGAGGGGGCCAGTGAGACCCAGTACTTC. The chain links TRBV13 to TRBJ2-5; TRBD1 agrees at 7 bases. The germline gives CDR1 PRHDT, CDR2 FYEKMQ (reference sequence). With 5 bases clipped from V and 5 bases from J, the junction kept 11 bases outside the gene matches. The CDR3 is 15 residues long.

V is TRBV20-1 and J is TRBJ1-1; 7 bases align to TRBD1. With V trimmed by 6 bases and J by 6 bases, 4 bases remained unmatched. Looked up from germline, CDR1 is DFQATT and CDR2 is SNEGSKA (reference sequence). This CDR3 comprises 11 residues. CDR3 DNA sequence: TGCAGTGCCTTGACAGGGCCTGAAGCTTTCTTT. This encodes CSALTGPEAFF.